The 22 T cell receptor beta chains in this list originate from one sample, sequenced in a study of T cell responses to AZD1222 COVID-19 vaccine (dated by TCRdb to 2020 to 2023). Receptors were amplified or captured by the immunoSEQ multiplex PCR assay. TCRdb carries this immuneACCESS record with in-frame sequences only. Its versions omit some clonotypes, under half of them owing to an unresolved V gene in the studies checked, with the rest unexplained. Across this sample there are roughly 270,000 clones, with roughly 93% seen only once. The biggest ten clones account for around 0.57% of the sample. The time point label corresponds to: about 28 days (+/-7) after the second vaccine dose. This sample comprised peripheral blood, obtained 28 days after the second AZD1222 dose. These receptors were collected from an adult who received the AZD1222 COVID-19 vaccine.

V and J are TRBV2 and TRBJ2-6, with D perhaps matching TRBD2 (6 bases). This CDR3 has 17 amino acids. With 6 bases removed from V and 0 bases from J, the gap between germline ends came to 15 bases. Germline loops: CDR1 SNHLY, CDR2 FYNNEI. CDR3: CASRRPSVYSGANVLTF. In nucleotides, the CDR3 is TGTGCCAGCAGAAGGCCTAGCGTCTACTCTGGGGCCAACGTCCTGACTTTC.

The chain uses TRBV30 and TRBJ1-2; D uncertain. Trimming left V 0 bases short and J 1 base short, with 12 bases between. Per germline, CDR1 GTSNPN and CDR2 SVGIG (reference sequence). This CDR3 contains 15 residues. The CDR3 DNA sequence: TGTGCCTGGAGTGTCGGGTCAGGCTTTAACTATGGCTACACCTTC. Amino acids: CAWSVGSGFNYGYTF. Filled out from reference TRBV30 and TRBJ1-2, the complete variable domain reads SQTIHQWPATLVQPVGSPLSLECTVEGTSNPNLYWYRQAAGRGLQLLFYSVGIGQISSEVPQNLSASRPQDRQFILSSKKLLLSDSGFYLCAWSVGSGFNYGYTFGSGTRLTVV.

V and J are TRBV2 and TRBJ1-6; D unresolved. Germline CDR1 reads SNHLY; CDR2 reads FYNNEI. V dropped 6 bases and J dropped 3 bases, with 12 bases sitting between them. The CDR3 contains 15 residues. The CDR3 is CASSRDRYYNSPLHF. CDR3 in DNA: TGTGCCAGCAGCCGCGACCGCTACTATAATTCACCCCTCCACTTT.

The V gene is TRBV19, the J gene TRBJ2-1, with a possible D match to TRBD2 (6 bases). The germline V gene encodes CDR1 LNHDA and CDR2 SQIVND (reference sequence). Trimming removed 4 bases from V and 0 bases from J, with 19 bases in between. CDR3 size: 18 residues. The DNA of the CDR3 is TGTGCCAGTAGTACCCCCAATTGGTCGGGGGACTCCTACAATGAGCAGTTCTTC. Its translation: CASSTPNWSGDSYNEQFF.

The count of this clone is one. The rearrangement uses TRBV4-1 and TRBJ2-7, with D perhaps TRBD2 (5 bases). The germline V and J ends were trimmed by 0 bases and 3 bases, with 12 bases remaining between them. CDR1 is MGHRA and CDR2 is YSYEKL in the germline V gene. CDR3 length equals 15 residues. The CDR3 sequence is CASSQDRTGNYEQYF. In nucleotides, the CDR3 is TGCGCCAGCAGCCAAGATCGGACCGGGAACTACGAGCAGTACTTC.

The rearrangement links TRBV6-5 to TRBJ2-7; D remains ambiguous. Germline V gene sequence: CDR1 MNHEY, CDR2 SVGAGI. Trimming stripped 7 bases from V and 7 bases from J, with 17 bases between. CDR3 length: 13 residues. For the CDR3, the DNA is TGTGCCAGCACACCCCATTACTCCGAAGAGCAGTACTTC. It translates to CASTPHYSEEQYF.

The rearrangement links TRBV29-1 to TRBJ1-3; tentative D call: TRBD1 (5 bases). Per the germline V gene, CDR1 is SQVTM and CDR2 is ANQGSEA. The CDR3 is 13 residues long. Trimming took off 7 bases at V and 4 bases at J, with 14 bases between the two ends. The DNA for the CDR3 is TGCAGCGCCCTGGGGGGGGGAGGAAACACCATATATTTT. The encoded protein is CSALGGGGNTIYF.

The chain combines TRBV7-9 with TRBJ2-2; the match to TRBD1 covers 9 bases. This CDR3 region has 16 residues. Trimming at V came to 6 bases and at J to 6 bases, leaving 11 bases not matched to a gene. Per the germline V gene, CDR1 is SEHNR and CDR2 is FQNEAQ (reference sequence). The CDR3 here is CASRFPGTGLAGELFF. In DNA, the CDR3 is TGTGCCAGCAGATTCCCCGGGACAGGGTTGGCCGGGGAGCTGTTTTTT.

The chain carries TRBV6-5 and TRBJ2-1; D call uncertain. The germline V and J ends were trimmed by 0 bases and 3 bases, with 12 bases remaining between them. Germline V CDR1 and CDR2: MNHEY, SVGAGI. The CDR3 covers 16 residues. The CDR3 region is CASSYSPRVGYNEQFF. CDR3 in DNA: TGTGCCAGCAGTTACTCGCCCCGCGTCGGCTACAATGAGCAGTTCTTC.

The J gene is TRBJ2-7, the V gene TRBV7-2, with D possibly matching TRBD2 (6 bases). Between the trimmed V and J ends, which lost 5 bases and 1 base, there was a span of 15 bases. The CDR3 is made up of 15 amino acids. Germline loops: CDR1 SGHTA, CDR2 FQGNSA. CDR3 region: CASSGRRVSSYEQYF. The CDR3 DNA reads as TGTGCCAGCAGCGGCCGGAGGGTAAGTTCCTACGAGCAGTACTTC.

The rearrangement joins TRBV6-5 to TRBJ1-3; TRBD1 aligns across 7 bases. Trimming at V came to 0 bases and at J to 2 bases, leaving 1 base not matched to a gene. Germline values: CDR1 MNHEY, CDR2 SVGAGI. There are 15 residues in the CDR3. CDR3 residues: CASSYSDRAGNTIYF. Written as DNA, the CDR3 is TGTGCCAGCAGTTACTCCGACAGGGCTGGAAACACCATATATTTT.

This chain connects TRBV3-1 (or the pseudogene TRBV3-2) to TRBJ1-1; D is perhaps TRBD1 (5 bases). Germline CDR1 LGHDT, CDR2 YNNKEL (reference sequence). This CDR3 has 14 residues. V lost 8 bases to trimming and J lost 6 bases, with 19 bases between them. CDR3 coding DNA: TGTGCCAGCTCTTACGGGGCGCCCGGGGCTGAAGCTTTCTTT. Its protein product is CASSYGAPGAEAFF.

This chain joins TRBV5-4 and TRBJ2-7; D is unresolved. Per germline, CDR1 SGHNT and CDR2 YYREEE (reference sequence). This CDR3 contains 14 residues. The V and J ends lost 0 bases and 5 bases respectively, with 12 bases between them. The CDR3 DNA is TGTGCCAGCAGCTTGGATCAGTCGTCCAACGAGCAGTACTTC. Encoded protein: CASSLDQSSNEQYF.

CDR3 coding DNA: TGTGCCAGCAGTTTCCTACAGGGGGCGGGTGCTTTCTTT. Amino acid sequence: CASSFLQGAGAFF. This chain links TRBV6-2 or TRBV6-3 with TRBJ1-1; 9 bases match TRBD1. Per germline, CDR1 MNHEY and CDR2 SVGEGT. The CDR3 has 13 residues. V gave up 4 bases and J gave up 11 bases; unmatched junction bases: 8.

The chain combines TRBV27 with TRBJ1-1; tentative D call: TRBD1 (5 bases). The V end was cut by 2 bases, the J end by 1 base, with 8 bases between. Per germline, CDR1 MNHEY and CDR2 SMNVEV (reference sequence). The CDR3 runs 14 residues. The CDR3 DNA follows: TGTGCCAGCAGTTTAGGGGGGGAGAACACTGAAGCTTTCTTT. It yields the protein CASSLGGENTEAFF.

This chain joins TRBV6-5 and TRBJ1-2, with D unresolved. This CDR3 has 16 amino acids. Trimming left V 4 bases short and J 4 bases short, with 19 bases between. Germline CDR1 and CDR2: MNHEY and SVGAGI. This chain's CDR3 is CASSSLKVATTYGYTF. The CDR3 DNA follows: TGTGCCAGCAGTTCACTAAAGGTCGCCACTACCTATGGCTACACCTTC.

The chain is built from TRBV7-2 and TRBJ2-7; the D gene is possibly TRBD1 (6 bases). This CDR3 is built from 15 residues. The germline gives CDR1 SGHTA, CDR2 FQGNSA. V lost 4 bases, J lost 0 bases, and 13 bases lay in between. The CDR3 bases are TGTGCCAGCAGCTGGGGGACATCAAACTCCTACGAGCAGTACTTC. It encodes CASSWGTSNSYEQYF.

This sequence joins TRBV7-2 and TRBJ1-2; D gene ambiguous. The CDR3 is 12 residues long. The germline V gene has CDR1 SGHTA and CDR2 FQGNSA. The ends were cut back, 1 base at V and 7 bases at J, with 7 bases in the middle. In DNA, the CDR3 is TGTGCCAGCAGCTTAGGTTTTCGTGGCTACACCTTC. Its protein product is CASSLGFRGYTF.

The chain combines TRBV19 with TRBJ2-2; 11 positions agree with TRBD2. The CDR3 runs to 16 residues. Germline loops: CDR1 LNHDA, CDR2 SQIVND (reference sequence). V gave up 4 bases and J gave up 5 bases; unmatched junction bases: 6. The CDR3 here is CASSKSGLAVTGELFF. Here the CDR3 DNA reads TGTGCCAGTAGTAAATCGGGACTAGCGGTTACCGGGGAGCTGTTTTTT.

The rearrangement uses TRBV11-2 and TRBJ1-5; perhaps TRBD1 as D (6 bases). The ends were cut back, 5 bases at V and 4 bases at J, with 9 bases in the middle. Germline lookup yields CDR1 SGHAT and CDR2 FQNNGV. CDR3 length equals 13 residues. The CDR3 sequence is CASSLGQNQPQHF. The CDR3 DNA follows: TGTGCCAGCAGCCTCGGACAGAATCAGCCCCAGCATTTT. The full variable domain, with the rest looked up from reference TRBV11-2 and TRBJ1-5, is EAGVAQSPRYKIIEKRQSVAFWCNPISGHATLYWYQQILGQGPKLLIQFQNNGVVDDSQLPKDRFSAERLKGVDSTLKIQPAKLEDSAVYLCASSLGQNQPQHFGDGTRLSIL.

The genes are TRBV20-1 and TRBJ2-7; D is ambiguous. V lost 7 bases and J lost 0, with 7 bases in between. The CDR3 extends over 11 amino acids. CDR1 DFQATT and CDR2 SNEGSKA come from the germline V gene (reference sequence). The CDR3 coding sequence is TGCAGTGGGGCGAGCTCCTACGAGCAGTACTTC. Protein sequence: CSGASSYEQYF.

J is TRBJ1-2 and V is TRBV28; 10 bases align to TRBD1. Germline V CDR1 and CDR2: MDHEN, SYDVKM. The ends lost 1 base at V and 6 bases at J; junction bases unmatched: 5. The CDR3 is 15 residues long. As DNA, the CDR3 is TGTGCCAGCAGTTTATTAGGGACAGGGGCCAATGGCTACACCTTC. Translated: CASSLLGTGANGYTF.